A selection of T cell receptor beta chains follows, all from one sample in a study of CD4+ T cells in melanoma. Measured with immunoSEQ multiplex PCR; TCRdb has only the in-frame clones, and not every one. The sample has roughly 12,000 clones, over 60% seen once. What was sequenced was cells from a culture (not recorded whether cultured in vitro). The receptor set was obtained from a human donor with melanoma. Each CDR3 is given with its conserved first and last residue. D genes are given only for firm matches. Some rows have no size entry. The others give once, few or many, or a class for an expanded clone.

v_gene	j_gene	d_gene	len	abundance	CDR3nt	CDR3aa
TRBV6-6	TRBJ1-5	NA	12	NA	TGTGCCAGCAGACAGCCCAATCAGCCCCAGCATTTT	CASRQPNQPQHF
TRBV5-1	TRBJ1-1	NA	14	once	TGCGCCAGCAGCTTTACAGGGACGAACACTGAAGCTTTCTTT	CASSFTGTNTEAFF
TRBV6-1	TRBJ2-3	NA	15	NA	TGTGCCAGCAGTGGGATGTCGATAGACACAGATACGCAGTATTTT	CASSGMSIDTDTQYF
TRBV9	TRBJ2-5	NA	15	NA	TGTGCCAGCAGTGGTAGTGGGTGGGGCCAAGAGACCCAGTACTTC	CASSGSGWGQETQYF
TRBV7-2	TRBJ1-2	NA	13	NA	TGTGCCAGCAGCCCAAACCCGGGATATGGCTACACCTTC	CASSPNPGYGYTF
TRBV4-1	TRBJ2-1	NA	19	NA	TGCGCCAGCAGCCACGGACATGGGGGATCCTGGGGACGTGGCAATGAGCAGTTCTTC	CASSHGHGGSWGRGNEQFF
TRBV5-1	TRBJ2-1	TRBD2	15	NA	TGCGCCAGCAGCTTGGTTTCAGGAGGCGGGGGGGCCCCGTTCTTC	CASSLVSGGGGAPFF
TRBV6-5	TRBJ2-1	TRBD2	15	NA	TGTGCCAGCAGGACGAGGCGGGGGGGCCTTGGGGAGCAGTTCTTC	CASRTRRGGLGEQFF
TRBV7-8	TRBJ2-5	NA	12	NA	TGTGCCAGCAGCCCCTCGAGGGTGGCCCAGTACTTC	CASSPSRVAQYF
TRBV6-5	TRBJ1-2	TRBD1	16	few	TGTGCCAGCAGTTACACCTCCGGGACAGCCGCCTATGGCTACACCTTC	CASSYTSGTAAYGYTF
TRBV7-9	TRBJ1-5	NA	16	NA	TGTGCCAGCAGCAAAGGGGACGGAGGGAGCAATCAGCCCCAGCATTTT	CASSKGDGGSNQPQHF
TRBV15	TRBJ1-1	NA	15	NA	TGTGCCACCAGCAGAGCGTACAGTGGGAACACTGAAGCTTTCTTT	CATSRAYSGNTEAFF
TRBV6-5	TRBJ2-1	TRBD2	14	NA	TGTGCCAGCAATAAGGAGCGGGGGCGCAATGAGCAGTTCTTC	CASNKERGRNEQFF
TRBV25-1	TRBJ1-1	TRBD1	14	NA	TGTGCCAGCAGTGGACAGGGACCAGGCACTGAAGCTTTCTTT	CASSGQGPGTEAFF
TRBV10-2	TRBJ1-6	NA	14	NA	TGCGCCAGCAGTGAGGACAGTACGTGGTCACCCCTCCACTTT	CASSEDSTWSPLHF
TRBV14	TRBJ2-7	NA	12	few	TGTGCCAGCAGCCGTTTACCCTACGAGCAGTACTTC	CASSRLPYEQYF
TRBV13	TRBJ1-1	TRBD1	17	NA	TGTGCCAGCAGCTTAGCAGGCAGGGGGCTAGGGAACACTGAAGCTTTCTTT	CASSLAGRGLGNTEAFF
TRBV5-1	TRBJ1-1	NA	15	NA	TGCGCCAGCAGCCGGGAGGTCAGTCGGGGGGTTGAAGCTTTCTTT	CASSREVSRGVEAFF
TRBV27	TRBJ2-2	NA	14	NA	TGTGCCAGCAGAGGCCTTTTAGCCCCGGGGGAGCTGTTTTTT	CASRGLLAPGELFF
TRBV6-6	TRBJ1-6	NA	15	NA	TGTGCCAGCAATGCAGGGAAGGGATATAATTCACCCCTCCACTTT	CASNAGKGYNSPLHF
TRBV5-1	TRBJ2-3	NA	15	NA	TGCGCCAGCCGTCCCCGGGGAGATGTCGCAGATACGCAGTATTTT	CASRPRGDVADTQYF
TRBV6-5	TRBJ1-6	NA	13	NA	TGTGCCAGCAGTTACATGAATTTTTCACCCCTCCACTTT	CASSYMNFSPLHF
TRBV7-9	TRBJ1-2	NA	14	NA	TGTGCCAGCAGCTCTAATGGTGGTCCTCCAACCTACACCTTC	CASSSNGGPPTYTF
TRBV7-6	TRBJ1-2	NA	14	few	TGTGCCAGCAGCTTAGCTGAGGGGACGGATGGCTACACCTTC	CASSLAEGTDGYTF
TRBV19	TRBJ1-1	NA	17	NA	TGTGCCAGTAAAAAGGGAATATCCCTGGTGGGAAACACTGAAGCTTTCTTT	CASKKGISLVGNTEAFF
TRBV19	TRBJ2-3	NA	12	NA	TGTGCCAGTAGGCAGGGCGGCGATACGCAGTATTTT	CASRQGGDTQYF
TRBV6-1	TRBJ2-7	TRBD2	14	few	TGTGCCAGCAGTGAAGATGGCGGGGGTTACGAGCAGTACTTC	CASSEDGGGYEQYF
TRBV7-3	TRBJ2-7	NA	13	NA	TGTGCCAGCAGCTTAACCCCAGACAGCCTCATGCTCTTC	CASSLTPDSLMLF
TRBV18	TRBJ1-3	NA	14	NA	TGTGCCAGCTCACTGCAGGGAGGTGGAAACACCATATATTTT	CASSLQGGGNTIYF
TRBV4-1	TRBJ2-4	TRBD1	14	few	TGCGCCAGCGGGACAGGGCAAGCCAAAAACATTCAGTACTTC	CASGTGQAKNIQYF
TRBV28	TRBJ2-7	NA	15	NA	TGTGCCAGCAGAATTAACAGGGACCCCACCTACGAGCAGTACTTC	CASRINRDPTYEQYF
TRBV7-9	TRBJ2-1	NA	14	NA	TGTGCCAGCAGCTTGACTAGTAGCTTAGATCTTCAGTTCTTC	CASSLTSSLDLQFF
TRBV4-1	TRBJ2-3	TRBD2	18	NA	TGCGCCAGCAGCCAGCGACTAGCGGGGGGGCAGAGCACAGATACGCAGTATTTT	CASSQRLAGGQSTDTQYF
TRBV18	TRBJ2-6	NA	17	NA	TGTGCCAGCTCCCCCAGGCCAGGGGACTCTGGGGCCAACGTCCTGACTTTC	CASSPRPGDSGANVLTF
TRBV5-1	TRBJ2-5	NA	13	NA	TGCGCCAGCAGTGTACAGGGAGGGGAGACCCAGTACTTC	CASSVQGGETQYF
TRBV5-4	TRBJ2-4	NA	13	NA	TGTGCCAGCAGCTTATACGGCAAAAACATTCAGTACTTC	CASSLYGKNIQYF
TRBV2	TRBJ1-5	TRBD1	14	NA	TGTGCCAGCAGGGGACAGATTAGCAATCAGCCCCAGCATTTT	CASRGQISNQPQHF
TRBV2	TRBJ2-5	NA	14	NA	TGTGCCAGCAGTGCACAGGGAGAAGAAGAGACCCAGTACTTC	CASSAQGEEETQYF
TRBV15	TRBJ2-3	NA	12	NA	TGTGCCACCTCCAGGTCCACAGATACGCAGTATTTT	CATSRSTDTQYF
TRBV18	TRBJ2-2	NA	15	NA	TGTGCCAGCTCACCACCCAACAGCGACACCGGGGAGCTGTTTTTT	CASSPPNSDTGELFF
TRBV11-2	TRBJ2-5	TRBD1	13	NA	TGTGCCAGCAGCAGCCAGGGGGCTGGGCCCCAGTACTTC	CASSSQGAGPQYF
TRBV6-5	TRBJ1-5	NA	15	NA	TGTGCCAGCAGCCTCAGCCAGAGGGGGAGGCAGCCCCAGCATTTT	CASSLSQRGRQPQHF
TRBV7-2	TRBJ1-5	NA	17	NA	TGTGCCAGCAGCTTAAAGTCTGTCCCTTATAGCAATCAGCCCCAGCATTTT	CASSLKSVPYSNQPQHF
TRBV19	TRBJ2-1	TRBD1	14	NA	TGTGCCAGTAGTATAGGAGCTAGGACAGGACCCCAGTTCTTC	CASSIGARTGPQFF
TRBV20-1	TRBJ1-2	NA	11	NA	TGCAGTGCTAGGGGGACGGGTGGCTACACCTTC	CSARGTGGYTF
TRBV12-5	TRBJ2-2	TRBD1	18	NA	TGTGCTAGTGGTTTGGCGCCTAGACAGGGCCCGAACACCGGGGAGCTGTTTTTT	CASGLAPRQGPNTGELFF
TRBV5-5	TRBJ2-2	NA	18	NA	TGTGCCAGCAGCTTGGCCCCCTCTGCCAGACTGTACACCGGGGAGCTGTTTTTT	CASSLAPSARLYTGELFF
TRBV27	TRBJ2-7	NA	11	few	TGTGCCAGCACAAGAGGGGTCGAGCAGTACTTC	CASTRGVEQYF
TRBV4-1	TRBJ1-1	NA	15	NA	TGCGCCAGCAGCCAAGAATTGGGGCAGGCCCGGCAAGCTTTCTTT	CASSQELGQARQAFF
TRBV19	TRBJ2-7	NA	16	once	TGTGCCAGTAGCCGCCTTTCTGGCAGGGATCCCTACGAGCAGTACTTC	CASSRLSGRDPYEQYF
TRBV19	TRBJ1-5	NA	15	NA	TGTGCCAGTAGTATGGCCGGCCATAGCAATCAGCCCCAGCATTTT	CASSMAGHSNQPQHF
TRBV7-3	TRBJ2-3	NA	13	NA	TGTGCCAGCAGCTTACAGGGAGCAGATACGCAGTATTTT	CASSLQGADTQYF
TRBV4-1	TRBJ1-2	NA	12	NA	TGCGCCAGCAGCTGGAACGGACGCGGCTACACCTTC	CASSWNGRGYTF
TRBV15	TRBJ2-1	NA	13	NA	TGTGCCACCAGCAGAGACTGGGGAGGTGAGCAGTTCTTC	CATSRDWGGEQFF
TRBV5-4	TRBJ1-1	NA	14	NA	TGTGCCAGCAGCTTGGGACAGGTGAACACTGAAGCTTTCTTT	CASSLGQVNTEAFF